The 23 T cell receptor beta chains reported below all come from one sample, sequenced in a study of cytomegalovirus exposure and HLA in healthy donors. 60 Vbeta and 13 Jbeta primers were used in PCR. Produced via immunoSEQ multiplex PCR; TCRdb's table is partial and in-frame only. This sample carries under 200,000 clones, around 67% of them seen once, and the ten largest clones take roughly 4.4%. The sample consisted of PBMCs. Receptor source: a woman younger than 30 in good health and CMV-seropositive.

As regards this clone: At one boundary the junction diverges from the germline segment, which might be a read error. Different DNA sequences within this sample yield the same CDR3. CDR3 protein: CASSQGLAGAYEQYF. The CDR3 coding sequence is TGTGCCAGCAGCCAAGGACTAGCGGGGGCCTACGAACAGTACTTC. The V and J genes are TRBV5-4 and TRBJ2-7, with 13 nucleotides matching TRBD2. The CDR3 is 15 residues long. Germline values: CDR1 SGHNT, CDR2 YYREEE (reference sequence).

This chain connects TRBV6-1 to TRBJ2-1; 14 bases agree with TRBD2. Germline CDR1 is MNHNS and CDR2 is SASEGT. V trimming: 6 bases; J trimming: 8 bases; junction bases outside the gene matches: 6. This CDR3 comprises 15 residues. CDR3 residues: CASSAGLAGGYEQFF. The CDR3 bases are TGTGCCAGCAGCGCCGGACTAGCGGGAGGATATGAGCAGTTCTTC.

This clone was found a few times. The V gene is TRBV7-9, the J gene TRBJ1-2; 9 positions match TRBD1. Trimming at V came to 8 bases and at J to 8 bases, leaving 15 bases not matched to a gene. The CDR3 is 15 residues long. Per germline, CDR1 SEHNR and CDR2 FQNEAQ (reference sequence). This chain's CDR3 is CASDVGMGTGFGYTF. The CDR3 DNA reads as TGTGCCAGCGATGTGGGGATGGGGACAGGGTTCGGCTACACCTTC.

The chain joins TRBV28 to TRBJ1-2; D is unresolved. Per germline, CDR1 MDHEN and CDR2 SYDVKM. The CDR3 contains 12 residues. The V gene lost 6 bases and the J gene lost 0 bases, with 5 bases spanning the gap. The CDR3 spells CASRQTNYGYTF. The CDR3 DNA sequence: TGTGCCAGCAGACAGACTAACTATGGCTACACCTTC.

The V and J genes are TRBV2 and TRBJ1-5; no firm D call. CDR3 length equals 14 residues. The V gene lost 8 bases and the J gene lost 0 bases, with 11 bases spanning the gap. From germline, CDR1 is SNHLY and CDR2 FYNNEI. The CDR3 region is CASGQQNSNQPQHF. The CDR3, as DNA: TGTGCCAGCGGCCAACAGAATAGCAATCAGCCCCAGCATTTT.

This clone was counted between two and nine times. V and J are TRBV27 and TRBJ1-5; 7 nucleotides agree with TRBD1. Trimming took 6 bases from V and 4 from J; bases not matched to a gene: 18. Germline V CDR1 and CDR2: MNHEY, SMNVEV (reference sequence). CDR3 length equals 18 residues. The CDR3 loop reads CASSLRPPGQRANQPQHF. The DNA of the CDR3 is TGTGCCAGCAGCCTCCGACCTCCGGGACAGAGGGCAAATCAGCCCCAGCATTTT.

This clone was seen a few times. The V gene is TRBV6-5, the J gene TRBJ1-2, with D possibly matching TRBD1 (5 bases). This CDR3 is 15 amino acids long. V lost 4 bases and J lost 8, with 20 bases in between. CDR1 and CDR2 (germline): MNHEY, SVGAGI. The CDR3 nucleotides are TGTGCCAGCAGTTCGGGGGGTACGGGCGAGAGGGGCTACACCTTC. Its translation: CASSSGGTGERGYTF.

This clone came up once. This rearrangement joins TRBV30 to TRBJ2-1; 14 nucleotides align to TRBD2. Trimming removed 3 bases from V and 7 bases from J; junction bases left unmatched: 5. Germline CDR1 is GTSNPN and CDR2 is SVGIG (reference sequence). CDR3 size: 15 residues. The CDR3 protein is CAWRRLAGGPNEQFF. In DNA form, the CDR3 reads TGTGCCTGGAGGAGACTAGCGGGAGGGCCGAATGAGCAGTTCTTC.

V and J are TRBV7-9 and TRBJ1-1, with TRBD1 as a possible D gene (6 bases). Germline loops: CDR1 SEHNR, CDR2 FQNEAQ (reference sequence). The CDR3 consists of 14 residues. V lost 5 bases to trimming and J lost 5 bases, with 15 bases between them. The CDR3 bases are TGTGCCAGCAGCCCAGTGGACGGGACAACTGAAGCTTTCTTT. Translation gives CASSPVDGTTEAFF.

The V call is TRBV18, the J call TRBJ1-1, with 7 nucleotides matching TRBD1. The germline V gene encodes CDR1 KGHSH and CDR2 LQKENI. CDR3 length: 14 amino acids. Trimming took 6 bases from V and 0 from J; bases not matched to a gene: 4. CDR3 DNA: TGTGCCAGCTCGGGACAGAAAATGAACACTGAAGCTTTCTTT. Translating gives CASSGQKMNTEAFF.

The rearrangement joins TRBV4-1 to TRBJ2-7, with 8 bases identical to TRBD2. Trimming at V came to 0 bases and at J to 5 bases, leaving 6 bases not matched to a gene. CDR1 and CDR2 from the germline V gene are MGHRA and YSYEKL. This CDR3 has 15 amino acids. The CDR3 protein is CASSQDTGTRNEQYF. The CDR3 DNA is TGCGCCAGCAGCCAAGACACCGGGACTAGAAACGAGCAGTACTTC.

This clone was recorded once. The rearrangement uses TRBV23-1 and TRBJ2-3, with 7 bases that match TRBD1. TRBV23-1 is an ORF, and what it does is uncertain. The V gene end was trimmed by 3 bases and the J gene end by 1 base; junction bases not matched to a gene: 10. This CDR3 region has 17 residues. The CDR3: CASSHLLGGAGTDTQYF. The CDR3 region has the DNA TGCGCCAGCAGTCATCTGCTAGGGGGCGCGGGCACAGATACGCAGTATTTT.

V usage is TRBV30 and J usage is TRBJ2-7; 7 positions agree with TRBD1. Losses at the gene ends were 1 base for V and 4 bases for J; bases not matched to a gene: 7. The CDR3 is 14 residues long. The V gene's germline CDR1 is GTSNPN and CDR2 SVGIG (reference sequence). The CDR3: CAWSDLGQAYEQYF. The CDR3 nucleotides read TGTGCCTGGAGTGACCTCGGACAGGCGTACGAGCAGTACTTC.

The chain carries TRBV7-4 and TRBJ1-1; D unclear. The CDR3 spans 14 residues. Trimming took off 2 bases at V and 0 bases at J, with 7 bases between the two ends. From germline, CDR1 is SGHVT and CDR2 SQSDAQ. Here the CDR3 reads CASSLTQVNTEAFF. The CDR3 coding sequence is TGTGCCAGCAGCTTAACTCAGGTGAACACTGAAGCTTTCTTT.

J is TRBJ1-1 and V is TRBV29-1; tentative D call: TRBD1 (5 bases). The CDR3 runs 11 residues. The V gene's germline CDR1 is SQVTM and CDR2 ANQGSEA. Deletions cut 7 bases from V and 1 base from J, with 7 bases between. CDR3 residues: CSADRNTEAFF. CDR3 DNA sequence: TGCAGCGCCGACAGGAACACTGAAGCTTTCTTT.

The table lists this clone with a few counts. CDR3 residues: CATSRAGGQPQHF. DNA for the CDR3: TGTGCCACCAGCAGAGCGGGAGGCCAGCCCCAGCATTTT. The genes are TRBV15 and TRBJ1-5; D unclear. CDR3 length: 13 amino acids. V lost 1 base and J 7 bases, leaving 8 bases between the germline ends. Germline CDR1 reads LNHNV; CDR2 reads YYDKDF (reference sequence). The full variable domain, rest sourced from reference TRBV15 and TRBJ1-5, is DAMVIQNPRYQVTQFGKPVTLSCSQTLNHNVMYWYQQKSSQAPKLLFHYYDKDFNNEADTPDNFQSRRPNTSFCFLDIRSPGLGDTAMYLCATSRAGGQPQHFGDGTRLSIL.

This clone appeared once. The V call is TRBV28, the J call TRBJ1-1; D is possibly TRBD1 (5 bases). This CDR3 is built from 13 residues. Germline CDR1 is MDHEN and CDR2 is SYDVKM. V was clipped by 6 bases and J by 8 bases, with 16 bases between them. The CDR3 region is CASRPGYRQEAFF. CDR3 in DNA: TGTGCCAGCAGACCCGGTTACAGGCAAGAAGCTTTCTTT.

The rearrangement uses TRBV30 and TRBJ2-7, with 7 bases identical to TRBD2. The trim removed 0 bases at V and 6 bases at J, leaving 5 bases unmatched. Germline V gene data show CDR1 as GTSNPN and CDR2 as SVGIG (reference sequence). The CDR3 is 13 amino acids. The CDR3 DNA follows: TGTGCCTGGAGTGTGGGCGGGAGTGGCGAGCAGTACTTC. Translating it yields CAWSVGGSGEQYF.

The chain recombines TRBV5-1 with TRBJ2-7; D is unresolved. This CDR3 contains 13 residues. Germline V CDR1 and CDR2: SGHRS, YFSETQ. Trimming stripped 2 bases from V and 0 bases from J, with 6 bases between. For the CDR3, the DNA is TGCGCCAGCAGCTTCGCCAGCTCCTACGAGCAGTACTTC. Translation gives CASSFASSYEQYF.

The chain employs TRBV7-6 and TRBJ2-1; possible D gene TRBD2, 5 bases. The germline V and J ends were trimmed by 7 bases and 10 bases, with 17 bases remaining between them. Germline V gene lookup returns CDR1 SGHVS and CDR2 FNYEAQ. This CDR3 has 13 residues. In DNA, the CDR3 is TGTGCCAGCACCGCCGGGGAAGGTGTGGAGCAGTTCTTC. This translates into CASTAGEGVEQFF.

In its sample, this clone was seen once. The chain links TRBV29-1 to TRBJ2-1, with D tentatively TRBD2 (5 bases). The ends were cut back, 7 bases at V and 6 bases at J, with 16 bases in the middle. The CDR3 loop spans 13 amino acids. Germline assignment: CDR1 SQVTM and CDR2 ANQGSEA. CDR3 coding DNA: TGCAGCGCCCAATGGCTAGCAGGCAATGAGCAGTTCTTC. Its protein is CSAQWLAGNEQFF.

The rearrangement links TRBV5-1 to TRBJ2-1, with 7 bases matching TRBD1. CDR1 is SGHRS, CDR2 YFSETQ, per germline. The V segment lost 5 bases and the J segment 5 bases; nucleotides outside the gene matches: 10. There are 15 residues in the CDR3. The CDR3 coding sequence is TGCGCCAGCAGGCCAACCGGGACAGTGGACAATGAGCAGTTCTTC. Residues: CASRPTGTVDNEQFF.

J is TRBJ1-6 and V is TRBV7-2, with 10 nucleotides matching TRBD1. J gave up 9 bases and V 2 bases, and 1 base lay outside the gene matches. The length of the CDR3 is 14 residues. Germline CDR1 reads SGHTA; CDR2 reads FQGNSA. The CDR3 DNA is TGTGCCAGCAGCTTACGGACAGGGGGTTCACCCCTCCACTTT. Its translation: CASSLRTGGSPLHF.